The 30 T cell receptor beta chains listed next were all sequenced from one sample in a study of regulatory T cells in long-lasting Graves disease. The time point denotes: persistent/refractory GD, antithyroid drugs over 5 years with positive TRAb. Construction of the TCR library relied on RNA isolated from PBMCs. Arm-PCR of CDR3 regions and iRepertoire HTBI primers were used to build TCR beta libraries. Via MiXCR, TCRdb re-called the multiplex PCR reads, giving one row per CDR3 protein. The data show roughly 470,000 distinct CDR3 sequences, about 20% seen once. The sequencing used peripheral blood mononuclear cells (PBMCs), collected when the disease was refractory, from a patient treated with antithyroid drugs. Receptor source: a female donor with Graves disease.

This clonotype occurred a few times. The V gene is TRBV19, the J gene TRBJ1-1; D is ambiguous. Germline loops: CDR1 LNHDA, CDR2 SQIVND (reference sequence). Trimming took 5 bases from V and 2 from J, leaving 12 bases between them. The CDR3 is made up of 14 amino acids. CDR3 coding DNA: TGTGCCAGTAGTTCCATCTACGGAAACACTGAAGCTTTCTTT. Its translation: CASSSIYGNTEAFF. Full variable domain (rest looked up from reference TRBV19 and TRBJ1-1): DGGITQSPKYLFRKEGQNVTLSCEQNLNHDAMYWYRQDPGQGLRLIYYSQIVNDFQKGDIAEGYSVSREKKESFPLTVTSAQKNPTAFYLCASSSIYGNTEAFFGQGTRLTVV.

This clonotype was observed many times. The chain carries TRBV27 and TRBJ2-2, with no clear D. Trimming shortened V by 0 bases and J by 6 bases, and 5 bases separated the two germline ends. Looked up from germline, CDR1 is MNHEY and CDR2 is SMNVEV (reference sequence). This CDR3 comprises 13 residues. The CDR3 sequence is CASSLSGSGELFF. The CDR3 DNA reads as TGTGCCAGCAGTTTATCGGGGTCCGGGGAGCTGTTTTTT.

DNA for the CDR3: TGTGCCAGTAGTATTAGCGGGGTGAACACCGGGGAGCTGTTTTTT. Residues: CASSISGVNTGELFF. This chain links TRBV19 with TRBJ2-2; 8 bases align to TRBD2. The CDR3 extends over 15 amino acids. Unmatched junction bases numbered 1, after V lost 3 bases and J lost 1 base. Germline CDR1 LNHDA, CDR2 SQIVND (reference sequence).

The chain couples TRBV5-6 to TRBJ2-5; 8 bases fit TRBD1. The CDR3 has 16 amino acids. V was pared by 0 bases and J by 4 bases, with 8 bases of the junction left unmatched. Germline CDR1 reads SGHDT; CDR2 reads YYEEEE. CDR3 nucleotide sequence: TGTGCCAGCAGCTTGGTGGGATACCAGGGGGCAGAGACCCAGTACTTC. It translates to CASSLVGYQGAETQYF.

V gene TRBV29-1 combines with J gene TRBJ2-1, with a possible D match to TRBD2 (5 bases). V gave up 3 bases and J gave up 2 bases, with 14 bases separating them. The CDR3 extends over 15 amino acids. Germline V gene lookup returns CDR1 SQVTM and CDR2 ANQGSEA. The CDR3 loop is CSVESTSVTYNEQFF. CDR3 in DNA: TGCAGCGTTGAGTCCACTAGTGTAACCTACAATGAGCAGTTCTTC.

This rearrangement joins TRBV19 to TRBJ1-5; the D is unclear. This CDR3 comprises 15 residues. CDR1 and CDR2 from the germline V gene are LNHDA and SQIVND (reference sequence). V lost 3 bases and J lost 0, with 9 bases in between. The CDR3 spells CASSIAVNSNQPQHF. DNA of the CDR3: TGTGCCAGTAGTATTGCGGTTAATAGCAATCAGCCCCAGCATTTT.

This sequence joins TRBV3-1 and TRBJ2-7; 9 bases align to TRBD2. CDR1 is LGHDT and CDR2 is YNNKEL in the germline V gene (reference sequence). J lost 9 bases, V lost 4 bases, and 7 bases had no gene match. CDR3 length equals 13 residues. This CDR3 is CASSPSLTSGQYF. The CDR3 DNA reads TGTGCCAGCAGCCCCTCGTTGACTAGCGGGCAGTACTTC.

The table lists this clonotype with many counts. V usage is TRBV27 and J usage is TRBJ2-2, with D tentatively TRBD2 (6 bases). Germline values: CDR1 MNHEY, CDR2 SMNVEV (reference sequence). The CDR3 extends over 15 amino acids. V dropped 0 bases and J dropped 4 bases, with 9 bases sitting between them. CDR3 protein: CASSLSGGVTGELFF. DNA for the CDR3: TGTGCCAGCAGTTTATCGGGAGGAGTCACCGGGGAGCTGTTTTTT.

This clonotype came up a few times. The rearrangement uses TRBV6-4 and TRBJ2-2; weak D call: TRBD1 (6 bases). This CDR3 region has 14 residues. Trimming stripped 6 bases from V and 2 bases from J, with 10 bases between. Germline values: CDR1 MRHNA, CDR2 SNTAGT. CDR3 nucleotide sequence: TGTGCCAGCAGGCGACAGGAAAACACCGGGGAGCTGTTTTTT. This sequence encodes CASRRQENTGELFF.

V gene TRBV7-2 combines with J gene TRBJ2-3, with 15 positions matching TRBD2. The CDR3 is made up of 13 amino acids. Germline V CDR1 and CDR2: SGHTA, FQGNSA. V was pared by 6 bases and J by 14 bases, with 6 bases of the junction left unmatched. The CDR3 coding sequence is TGTGCCAGCAGTCCGGGACTAGCGGGAGGACTGTATTTT. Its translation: CASSPGLAGGLYF.

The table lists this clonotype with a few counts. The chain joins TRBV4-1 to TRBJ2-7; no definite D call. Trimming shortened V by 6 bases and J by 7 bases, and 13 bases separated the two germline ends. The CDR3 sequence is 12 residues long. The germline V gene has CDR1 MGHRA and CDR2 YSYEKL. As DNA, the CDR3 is TGCGCCAGCAGAGGTCTGCCGGGTGAGCAGTACTTC. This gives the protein CASRGLPGEQYF.

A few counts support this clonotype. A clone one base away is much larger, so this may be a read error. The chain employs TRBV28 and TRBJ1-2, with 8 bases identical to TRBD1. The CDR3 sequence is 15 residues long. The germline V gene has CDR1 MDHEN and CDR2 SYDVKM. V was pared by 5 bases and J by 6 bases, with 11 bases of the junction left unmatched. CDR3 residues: CASSPRDRLFHGYTF. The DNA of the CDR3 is TGTGCCAGCAGTCCCCGGGACAGGCTTTTCCATGGCTACACCTTC.

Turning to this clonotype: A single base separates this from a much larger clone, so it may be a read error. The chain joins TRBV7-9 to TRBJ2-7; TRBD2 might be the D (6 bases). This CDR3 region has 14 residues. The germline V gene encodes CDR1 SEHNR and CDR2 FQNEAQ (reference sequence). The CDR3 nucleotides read TGTGCCAGCAGCCCCCCACAGCACTCGGGAGAGCAGTGCTTC. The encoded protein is CASSPPQHSGEQCF.

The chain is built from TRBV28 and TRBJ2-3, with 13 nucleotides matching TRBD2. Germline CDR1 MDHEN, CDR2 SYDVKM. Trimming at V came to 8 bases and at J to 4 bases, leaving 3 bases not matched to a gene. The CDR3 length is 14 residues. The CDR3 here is CASGLAGAPDTQYF. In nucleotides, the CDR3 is TGTGCCAGCGGACTAGCGGGAGCGCCAGATACGCAGTATTTT.

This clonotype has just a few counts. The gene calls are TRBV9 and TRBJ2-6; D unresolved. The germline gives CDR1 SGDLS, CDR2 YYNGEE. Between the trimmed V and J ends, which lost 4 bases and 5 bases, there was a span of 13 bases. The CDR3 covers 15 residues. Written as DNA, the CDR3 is TGTGCCAGCAGCACACCTCCCTTTCGGGCCAACGTCCTGACTTTC. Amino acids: CASSTPPFRANVLTF. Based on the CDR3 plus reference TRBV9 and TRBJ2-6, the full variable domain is DSGVTQTPKHLITATGQRVTLRCSPRSGDLSVYWYQQSLDQGLQFLIQYYNGEERAKGNILERFSAQQFPDLHSELNLSSLELGDSALYFCASSTPPFRANVLTFGAGSRLTVL.

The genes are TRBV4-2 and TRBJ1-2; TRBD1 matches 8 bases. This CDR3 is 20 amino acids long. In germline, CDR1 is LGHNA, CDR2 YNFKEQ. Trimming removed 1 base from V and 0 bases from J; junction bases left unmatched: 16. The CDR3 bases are TGTGCCAGCAGCCAAGTCTCCGTGTTTTGGGGACAGGATACTAACTATGGCTACACCTTC. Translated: CASSQVSVFWGQDTNYGYTF.

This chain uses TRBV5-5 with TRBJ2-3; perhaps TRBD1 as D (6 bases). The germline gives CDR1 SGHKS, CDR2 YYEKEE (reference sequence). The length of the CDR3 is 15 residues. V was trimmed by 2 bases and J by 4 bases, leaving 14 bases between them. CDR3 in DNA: TGTGCCAGCAGCTTTGGCGGACAGTGGCCAGATACGCAGTATTTT. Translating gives CASSFGGQWPDTQYF.

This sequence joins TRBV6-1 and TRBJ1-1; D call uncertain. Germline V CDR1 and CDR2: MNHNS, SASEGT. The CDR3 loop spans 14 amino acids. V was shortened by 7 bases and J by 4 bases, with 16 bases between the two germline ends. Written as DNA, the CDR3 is TGTGCCAGCAATCGTCGCCGACCGGGCACTGAAGCTTTCTTT. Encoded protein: CASNRRRPGTEAFF.

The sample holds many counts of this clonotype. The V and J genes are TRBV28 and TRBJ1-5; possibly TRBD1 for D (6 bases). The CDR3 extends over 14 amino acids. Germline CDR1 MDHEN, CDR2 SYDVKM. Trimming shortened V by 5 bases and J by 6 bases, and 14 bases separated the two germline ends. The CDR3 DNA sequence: TGTGCCAGCAGTGGGCGGCAGGGGATTCAGCCCCAGCATTTT. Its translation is CASSGRQGIQPQHF.

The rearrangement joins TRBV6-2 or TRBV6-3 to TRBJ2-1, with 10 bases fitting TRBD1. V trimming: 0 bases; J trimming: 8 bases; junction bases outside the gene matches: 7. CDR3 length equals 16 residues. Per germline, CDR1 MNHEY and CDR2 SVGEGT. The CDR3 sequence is CASSYSRTGGIDEQFF. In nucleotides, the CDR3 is TGTGCCAGCAGTTACTCGAGGACAGGGGGAATCGATGAGCAGTTCTTC.

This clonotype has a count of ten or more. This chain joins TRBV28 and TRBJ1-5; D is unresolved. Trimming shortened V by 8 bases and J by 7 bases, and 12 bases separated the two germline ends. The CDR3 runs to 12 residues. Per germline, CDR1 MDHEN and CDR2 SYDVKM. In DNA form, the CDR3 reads TGTGCCAGCGAAGATGTGCGGCAGCCCCAGCATTTT. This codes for CASEDVRQPQHF. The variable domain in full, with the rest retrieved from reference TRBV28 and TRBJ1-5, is DVKVTQSSRYLVKRTGEKVFLECVQDMDHENMFWYRQDPGLGLRLIYFSYDVKMKEKGDIPEGYSVSREKKERFSLILESASTNQTSMYLCASEDVRQPQHFGDGTRLSIL.

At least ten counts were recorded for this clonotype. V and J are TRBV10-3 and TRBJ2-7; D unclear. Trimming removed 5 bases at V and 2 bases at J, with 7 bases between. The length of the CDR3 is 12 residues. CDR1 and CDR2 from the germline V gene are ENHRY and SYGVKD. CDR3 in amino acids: CAISPVPYEQYF. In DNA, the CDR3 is TGTGCCATCAGTCCGGTTCCCTACGAGCAGTACTTC.

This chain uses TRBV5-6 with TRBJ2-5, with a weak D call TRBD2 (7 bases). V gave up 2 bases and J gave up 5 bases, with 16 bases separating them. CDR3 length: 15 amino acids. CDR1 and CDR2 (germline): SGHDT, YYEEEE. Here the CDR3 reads CASSFTAGRGETQYF. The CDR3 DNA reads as TGTGCCAGCAGCTTTACTGCAGGGAGGGGGGAGACCCAGTACTTC.

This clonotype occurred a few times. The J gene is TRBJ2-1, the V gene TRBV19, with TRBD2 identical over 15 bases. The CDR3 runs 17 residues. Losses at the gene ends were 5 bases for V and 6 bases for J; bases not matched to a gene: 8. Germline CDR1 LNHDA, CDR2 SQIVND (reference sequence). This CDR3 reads CASSARLGLAGGNEQFF. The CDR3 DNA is TGTGCCAGTAGTGCCCGGCTGGGACTAGCGGGGGGCAATGAGCAGTTCTTC. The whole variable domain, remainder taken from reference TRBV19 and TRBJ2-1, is DGGITQSPKYLFRKEGQNVTLSCEQNLNHDAMYWYRQDPGQGLRLIYYSQIVNDFQKGDIAEGYSVSREKKESFPLTVTSAQKNPTAFYLCASSARLGLAGGNEQFFGPGTRLTVL.

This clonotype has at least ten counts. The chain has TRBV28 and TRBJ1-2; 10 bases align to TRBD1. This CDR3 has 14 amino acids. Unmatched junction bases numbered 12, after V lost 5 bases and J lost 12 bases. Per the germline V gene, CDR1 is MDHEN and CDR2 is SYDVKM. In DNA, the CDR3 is TGTGCCAGCAGTACACGGGACAGGGGTAGAAGTAACACCTTC. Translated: CASSTRDRGRSNTF.

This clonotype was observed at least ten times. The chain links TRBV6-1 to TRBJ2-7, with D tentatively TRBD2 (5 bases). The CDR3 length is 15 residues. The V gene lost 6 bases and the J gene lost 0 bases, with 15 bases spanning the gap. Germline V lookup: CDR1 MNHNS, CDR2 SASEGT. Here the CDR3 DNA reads TGTGCCAGCAGCCCGGGGTTGGGCAGCTCCTACGAGCAGTACTTC. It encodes CASSPGLGSSYEQYF.

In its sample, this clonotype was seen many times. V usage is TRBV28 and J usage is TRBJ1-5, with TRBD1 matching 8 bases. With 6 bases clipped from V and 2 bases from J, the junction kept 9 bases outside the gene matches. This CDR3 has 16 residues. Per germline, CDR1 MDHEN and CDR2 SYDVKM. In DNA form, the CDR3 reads TGTGCCAGCAGCAGACCAGGGGGCGCCGGCAATCAGCCCCAGCATTTT. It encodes CASSRPGGAGNQPQHF.

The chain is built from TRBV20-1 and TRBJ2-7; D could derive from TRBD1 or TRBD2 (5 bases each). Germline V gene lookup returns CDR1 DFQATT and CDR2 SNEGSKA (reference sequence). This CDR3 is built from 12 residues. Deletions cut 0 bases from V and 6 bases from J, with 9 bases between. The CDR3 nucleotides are TGCAGTGCTAGAGATCCCGGGGCCGAGCAGTACTTC. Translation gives CSARDPGAEQYF.

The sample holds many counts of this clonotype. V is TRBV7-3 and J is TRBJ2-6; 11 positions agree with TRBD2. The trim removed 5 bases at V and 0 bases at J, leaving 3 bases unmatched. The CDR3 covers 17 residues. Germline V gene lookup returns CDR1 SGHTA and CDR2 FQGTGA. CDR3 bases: TGTGCCAGCAGCCGCACTAGCGGGGGCTCTGGGGCCAACGTCCTGACTTTC. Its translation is CASSRTSGGSGANVLTF.

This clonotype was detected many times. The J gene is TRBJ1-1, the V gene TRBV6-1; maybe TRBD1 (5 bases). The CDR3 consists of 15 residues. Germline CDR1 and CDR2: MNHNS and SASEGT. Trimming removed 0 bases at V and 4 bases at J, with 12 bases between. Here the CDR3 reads CASSEAPRAGTEAFF. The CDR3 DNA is TGTGCCAGCAGTGAAGCCCCCAGGGCTGGCACTGAAGCTTTCTTT.